A single sample gave rise to the 28 T cell receptor beta chains below, sequenced in a study of blood T cell repertoires in COVID-19. The data were produced by immunoSEQ multiplex PCR, yet TCRdb's version contains in-frame clones alone and is incomplete. In the table there are roughly 310,000 clones, approximately 91% of which are singletons. The specimen was PBMCs or T cells enriched from blood (not recorded which). The receptors originated from a woman in her thirties or forties who had recovered from COVID-19.

This chain uses TRBV9 with TRBJ1-1; D is perhaps TRBD1 (5 bases). Germline-derived CDR1 and CDR2 are SGDLS and YYNGEE. Trimming pared 4 bases from V and 11 bases from J, leaving 15 bases between. This CDR3 spans 12 amino acids. DNA for the CDR3: TGTGCCAGCAGCCCAAGGGGCCCCGGGGCTTTCTTT. It is translated as CASSPRGPGAFF. Full variable domain (missing parts from reference TRBV9 and TRBJ1-1): DSGVTQTPKHLITATGQRVTLRCSPRSGDLSVYWYQQSLDQGLQFLIQYYNGEERAKGNILERFSAQQFPDLHSELNLSSLELGDSALYFCASSPRGPGAFFGQGTRLTVV.

The J gene is TRBJ2-7, the V gene TRBV27, with 8 nucleotides matching TRBD2. Unmatched junction bases numbered 3, after V lost 3 bases and J lost 2 bases. CDR1 MNHEY and CDR2 SMNVEV come from the germline V gene (reference sequence). The CDR3 runs 14 residues. The CDR3 DNA reads as TGTGCCAGCAGTTTCCAAGCGGGAGCCTACGAGCAGTACTTC. Translation: CASSFQAGAYEQYF.

The chain has TRBV28 and TRBJ1-5; D uncertain. This CDR3 has 12 amino acids. Trimming removed 2 bases at V and 6 bases at J, with 5 bases between. Looked up from germline, CDR1 is MDHEN and CDR2 is SYDVKM. The DNA of the CDR3 is TGTGCCAGCAGTTTACGGAGTCAGCCCCAGCATTTT. Amino acid sequence: CASSLRSQPQHF. The full variable domain, rest sourced from reference TRBV28 and TRBJ1-5, is DVKVTQSSRYLVKRTGEKVFLECVQDMDHENMFWYRQDPGLGLRLIYFSYDVKMKEKGDIPEGYSVSREKKERFSLILESASTNQTSMYLCASSLRSQPQHFGDGTRLSIL.

The chain is built from TRBV5-1 and TRBJ1-3, with D perhaps TRBD1 (6 bases). The germline V gene has CDR1 SGHRS and CDR2 YFSETQ. CDR3 length: 14 residues. Trimming stripped 3 bases from V and 2 bases from J, with 9 bases between. CDR3 DNA sequence: TGCGCCAGCAGCTCTGGACAGCCTGGAAACACCATATATTTT. Its translation: CASSSGQPGNTIYF.

The chain recombines TRBV7-3 with TRBJ1-1; D possibly corresponds to TRBD1 (5 bases). The CDR3 is made up of 14 amino acids. Germline V gene sequence: CDR1 SGHTA, CDR2 FQGTGA. Trimming stripped 1 base from V and 3 bases from J, with 9 bases between. CDR3: CASSLSWGDTEAFF. CDR3 in DNA: TGTGCCAGCAGCTTAAGTTGGGGGGACACTGAAGCTTTCTTT. Full variable domain (rest looked up from reference TRBV7-3 and TRBJ1-1): GAGVSQTPSNKVTEKGKYVELRCDPISGHTALYWYRQSLGQGPEFLIYFQGTGAADDSGLPNDRFFAVRPEGSVSTLKIQRTERGDSAVYLCASSLSWGDTEAFFGQGTRLTVV.

The J gene is TRBJ2-4, the V gene TRBV7-2; D may be TRBD1 (7 bases). The ends were cut back, 3 bases at V and 0 bases at J, with 12 bases in the middle. Germline CDR1 reads SGHTA; CDR2 reads FQGNSA. The CDR3 covers 16 residues. The CDR3 is CASSLTGTLAKNIQYF. The CDR3 nucleotides are TGTGCCAGCAGCTTGACAGGGACTTTAGCCAAAAACATTCAGTACTTC.

The V gene is TRBV6-6, the J gene TRBJ2-3; tentative D call: TRBD2 (6 bases). Trimming cost V 0 bases and J 3 bases, with 13 bases left between them. This CDR3 is built from 16 residues. Germline V lookup: CDR1 MNHNY, CDR2 SVGAGI (reference sequence). In DNA, the CDR3 is TGTGCCAGCAGTTACTCGACGGGGGTTGGGACAGATACGCAGTATTTT. Translating it yields CASSYSTGVGTDTQYF.

The gene calls are TRBV29-1 and TRBJ2-1; 14 nucleotides agree with TRBD2. V lost 6 bases, J lost 8 bases, and 3 bases stayed unmatched. This CDR3 is 13 amino acids long. Germline V gene lookup returns CDR1 SQVTM and CDR2 ANQGSEA. This chain's CDR3 is CSVGTSGSYEQFF. CDR3 sequence (DNA): TGCAGCGTCGGGACTAGCGGGAGCTATGAGCAGTTCTTC.

This sequence joins TRBV11-2 and TRBJ1-6; 7 bases map to TRBD1. This CDR3 is built from 15 residues. V shed 2 bases and J 5 bases; nucleotides not matched to a gene: 3. Germline V lookup: CDR1 SGHAT, CDR2 FQNNGV. The CDR3 DNA is TGTGCCAGCAGCTTATCAACAGGGGATAATTCACCCCTCCACTTT. Protein: CASSLSTGDNSPLHF.

The chain joins TRBV6-5 to TRBJ2-1; D is possibly TRBD2 (5 bases). The CDR3 runs 12 residues. From germline, CDR1 is MNHEY and CDR2 SVGAGI. The V gene lost 6 bases and the J gene lost 5 bases, with 8 bases spanning the gap. CDR3 DNA sequence: TGTGCCAGCAGGGGAGATAACAATGAGCAGTTCTTC. Translated: CASRGDNNEQFF.

The sample holds one count of this clone. V and J are TRBV10-3 and TRBJ2-7; D is uncertain. Trimming took off 3 bases at V and 4 bases at J, with 13 bases between the two ends. The CDR3 consists of 14 residues. Germline CDR1 reads ENHRY; CDR2 reads SYGVKD. The CDR3 DNA reads as TGTGCCATCAGTGAACTTCAGGTGAAGTACGAGCAGTACTTC. This translates into CAISELQVKYEQYF.

The CDR3 DNA follows: TGTGCCACCAGCAGAGGAGGGTGGAGCGTCTACGAGCAGTACTTC. It translates to CATSRGGWSVYEQYF. This rearrangement joins TRBV15 to TRBJ2-7, with D perhaps TRBD2 (5 bases). CDR3 size: 15 residues. The V end was cut by 1 base, the J end by 3 bases, with 13 bases between. CDR1 LNHNV and CDR2 YYDKDF come from the germline V gene (reference sequence).

The chain carries TRBV30 and TRBJ2-2; TRBD2 matches 7 bases. Germline lookup yields CDR1 GTSNPN and CDR2 SVGIG (reference sequence). This CDR3 is built from 14 residues. V trimming: 8 bases; J trimming: 5 bases; junction bases outside the gene matches: 11. CDR3 bases: TGTGCCCACCTCGCGGGAGTCGGGACCGGGGAGCTGTTTTTT. It encodes CAHLAGVGTGELFF.

This clone appeared once. The chain carries TRBV19 and TRBJ2-2; 8 bases map to TRBD2. The CDR3 length is 17 residues. CDR1 is LNHDA, CDR2 SQIVND, per germline (reference sequence). V shed 7 bases, J shed 5 bases, and the junction held 15 bases outside the gene matches. Here the CDR3 reads CASNSRSGRSITGELFF. Written as DNA, the CDR3 is TGTGCCAGTAACTCTCGGAGCGGGAGAAGTATTACCGGGGAGCTGTTTTTT.

This chain links TRBV6-5 with TRBJ2-1, with a weak D call TRBD2 (5 bases). V was cut by 0 bases and J by 4 bases, with 13 bases left in between. This CDR3 region has 16 residues. Germline CDR1 reads MNHEY; CDR2 reads SVGAGI. CDR3 loop: CASSYSGVGAYNEQFF. CDR3 DNA sequence: TGTGCCAGCAGTTACTCCGGGGTGGGAGCTTACAATGAGCAGTTCTTC.

The gene calls are TRBV7-9 and TRBJ2-5; no definite D call. Germline-derived CDR1 and CDR2 are SEHNR and FQNEAQ (reference sequence). This CDR3 is 16 amino acids long. With 0 bases removed from V and 5 bases from J, the gap between germline ends came to 16 bases. CDR3 sequence reads: CASSLAPLLARETQYF. CDR3 DNA sequence: TGTGCCAGCAGCTTAGCGCCCCTCCTGGCGCGGGAGACCCAGTACTTC.

The chain carries TRBV5-1 and TRBJ2-1, with 7 bases matching TRBD1. Germline V lookup: CDR1 SGHRS, CDR2 YFSETQ. The CDR3 consists of 16 residues. Unmatched junction bases numbered 12, after V lost 3 bases and J lost 6 bases. CDR3 in DNA: TGCGCCAGCAGCTCAACAGGGGCGAATATATTCAATGAGCAGTTCTTC. Amino acids: CASSSTGANIFNEQFF.

The chain uses TRBV24-1 and TRBJ2-2; 12 bases are a match to TRBD1. With V trimmed by 9 bases and J by 7 bases, 5 bases remained unmatched. The germline gives CDR1 KGHDR, CDR2 SFDVKD. This CDR3 is 14 amino acids long. CDR3 region: CATPGQGAIGELFF. In DNA, the CDR3 is TGTGCCACCCCGGGACAGGGGGCGATCGGGGAGCTGTTTTTT.

The genes are TRBV7-3 and TRBJ2-5, with 8 bases fitting TRBD2. CDR1 is SGHTA and CDR2 is FQGTGA in the germline V gene. The CDR3 length is 17 residues. J lost 0 bases, V lost 0 bases, and 6 bases had no gene match. The CDR3 nucleotides are TGTGCCAGCAGCTTAACCGCTGGACTAGCTAACCAAGAGACCCAGTACTTC. Translating gives CASSLTAGLANQETQYF.

V and J are TRBV3-1 (or the pseudogene TRBV3-2) and TRBJ1-1, with 8 bases that match TRBD1. From germline, CDR1 is LGHDT and CDR2 YNNKEL (reference sequence). Losses at the gene ends were 0 bases for V and 3 bases for J; bases not matched to a gene: 6. CDR3 length equals 16 residues. The CDR3 DNA is TGTGCCAGCAGCCAAGACCAGGGGGCGGGGGACACTGAAGCTTTCTTT. Translation gives CASSQDQGAGDTEAFF.

The rearrangement joins TRBV9 to TRBJ1-1; D gene ambiguous. The germline V and J ends were trimmed by 0 bases and 6 bases, with 18 bases remaining between them. CDR3 size: 16 residues. Germline CDR1 reads SGDLS; CDR2 reads YYNGEE. The chain's CDR3 is CASSVVGRPPDAEAFF. CDR3 sequence (DNA): TGTGCCAGCAGCGTAGTGGGCCGACCCCCTGACGCTGAAGCTTTCTTT.

V is TRBV5-1 and J is TRBJ1-4; D gene uncertain. The germline V gene encodes CDR1 SGHRS and CDR2 YFSETQ. With 0 bases removed from V and 0 bases from J, the gap between germline ends came to 6 bases. The CDR3 consists of 15 residues. The CDR3 DNA reads as TGCGCCAGCAGCTTGGTACTTGCAACTAATGAAAAACTGTTTTTT. It translates to CASSLVLATNEKLFF.

This sequence joins TRBV28 and TRBJ1-6; maybe TRBD1 (5 bases). Trimming left V 3 bases short and J 8 bases short, with 14 bases between. This CDR3 is built from 15 residues. The germline CDR1 and CDR2 sequences are MDHEN and SYDVKM. CDR3 region: CASSFVRGGDSPLHF. CDR3 DNA: TGTGCCAGCAGTTTCGTTAGGGGTGGGGATTCACCCCTCCACTTT.

V usage is TRBV9 and J usage is TRBJ2-1; 10 bases match TRBD2. V lost 4 bases to trimming and J lost 1 base; unmatched junction nucleotides: 2. This CDR3 has 15 residues. Looked up from germline, CDR1 is SGDLS and CDR2 is YYNGEE. The CDR3 nucleotides are TGTGCCAGCAGCCTAGCGGGAGTGTCCTACAATGAGCAGTTCTTC. It encodes CASSLAGVSYNEQFF.

The chain has TRBV9 and TRBJ2-3, with D unclear. The V gene lost 4 bases and the J gene lost 1 base, with 16 bases spanning the gap. The CDR3 contains 16 residues. The germline V gene encodes CDR1 SGDLS and CDR2 YYNGEE. The CDR3 spells CASSPPGGPGTDTQYF. The CDR3 region has the DNA TGTGCCAGCAGCCCCCCCGGCGGTCCGGGCACAGATACGCAGTATTTT.

V gene TRBV3-1 (or the pseudogene TRBV3-2) combines with J gene TRBJ2-7, with a tentative D call TRBD1 (6 bases). The CDR3 is 17 amino acids. V lost 0 bases to trimming and J lost 5 bases, with 20 bases between them. Germline-derived CDR1 and CDR2 are LGHDT and YNNKEL (reference sequence). The DNA for the CDR3 is TGTGCCAGCAGCCAAGAATGGACAGTTGGGGTTGCGCACGAGCAGTACTTC. This encodes CASSQEWTVGVAHEQYF.

The rearrangement joins TRBV28 to TRBJ1-4; D uncertain. The CDR3 is 16 residues long. Deletions cut 6 bases from V and 0 bases from J, with 14 bases between. The V gene's germline CDR1 is MDHEN and CDR2 SYDVKM. CDR3 residues: CASRDGRFATNEKLFF. CDR3 DNA sequence: TGTGCCAGCAGAGATGGCAGGTTTGCAACTAATGAAAAACTGTTTTTT.

The chain uses TRBV28 and TRBJ1-1; 8 nucleotides agree with TRBD1. The CDR3 extends over 14 amino acids. CDR1 is MDHEN, CDR2 SYDVKM, per germline. V gave up 6 bases and J gave up 5 bases; unmatched junction bases: 8. CDR3 amino acids: CASSPRQGNTEAFF. Written as DNA, the CDR3 is TGTGCCAGCAGCCCCCGACAGGGGAATACTGAAGCTTTCTTT. The full variable domain, its missing parts supplied by reference TRBV28 and TRBJ1-1, is DVKVTQSSRYLVKRTGEKVFLECVQDMDHENMFWYRQDPGLGLRLIYFSYDVKMKEKGDIPEGYSVSREKKERFSLILESASTNQTSMYLCASSPRQGNTEAFFGQGTRLTVV.